The clone carrying this T cell receptor (beta chain) was seen just once. Its antigen is as yet unknown. The data belong to a study of T cell responses to AZD1222 COVID-19 vaccine. About the research overall: Pooling covered second doses at about 4 or about 12 weeks.

V shed 0 bases and J 6 bases; nucleotides not matched to a gene: 2. Germline lookup yields CDR1 MNHNS and CDR2 SASEGT. The CDR3 length is 13 residues. Assay used: immunoSEQ multiplex PCR; TCRdb lists only in-frame clones, some missing. The sample has about 120,000 clones; approximately 91% are singletons. Study observations and caveats: Clonal diversity may have been underestimated in mostly white British donors. The study sampled repertoires only after the peak T cell response.

Sample: peripheral blood, taken on day 0 of AZD1222 vaccination. The receptor was isolated from an adult in good health. The rearrangement joins TRBV6-1 to TRBJ2-7, with 7 bases lining up with TRBD1. The CDR3 region has the DNA TGTGCCAGCAGTGAAGCGCACAGGGGCGAGCAGTACTTC. This gives the protein CASSEAHRGEQYF.